This TCR beta chain stems from a study of OX40 agonist ivuxolimab in advanced cancers. Comment on this clone: No antigen is known for it.

The study, taken as a whole, reports: Mean expanded clone counts were higher in CD8+ than CD4+ T cells.

Measured with immunoSEQ multiplex PCR; TCRdb has only the in-frame clones, and not every one. Of some 22,000 clones in the sample, 73% were seen once. The junction had 1 base not matched to a gene; V was cut back by 3 bases and J by 9 bases. The CDR3 spans 13 residues. Germline values: CDR1 SGHNT, CDR2 YENEEA. The TCR was taken from an adult with an advanced solid tumor such as melanoma, head and neck, liver or kidney cancer. The chain employs TRBV11-3 and TRBJ2-1; 11 bases match TRBD2. The sample here was CD4+ or CD8+ T cells sorted from blood, taken in a trial of the OX40 agonist ivuxolimab. The CDR3 DNA sequence: TGTGCCAGCAGCTTCCTAGCGGGGGGTGAGCAGTTCTTC. Its translation is CASSFLAGGEQFF.